This TCR beta chain is from a study of shared clonotypes between healthy human individuals. Profiling relied on immunoSEQ multiplex PCR, and the TCRdb table lists in-frame clones only, not all of them. The data hold around 1.4 million clones, with approximately 98.5% observed a single time. The source material was naive CD4+ T cells sorted from blood. The subset is: CD45RA+ positively selected. The receptor was derived from a man aged 25-45 years in good health.

The CDR3 region is CASSYSGSNQETQYF. The CDR3 coding sequence is TGTGCCAGCAGTTACAGCGGGAGTAACCAAGAGACCCAGTACTTC. The V call is TRBV6-5, the J call TRBJ2-5, with 8 positions matching TRBD2. J lost 0 bases, V lost 2 bases, and 2 bases had no gene match. The CDR3 consists of 15 residues. Germline loops: CDR1 MNHEY, CDR2 SVGAGI.